This T cell receptor (beta chain) stems from a study of T cell responses to AZD1222 COVID-19 vaccine. This clone was seen a single time. As yet, its antigen is unknown. Germline V gene lookup returns CDR1 SGHDN and CDR2 FVKESK. This CDR3 is 14 amino acids long. Trimming took 1 base from V and 3 from J, leaving 10 bases between them. Broader study findings: There were mostly white British donors and more females than males, and clonal diversity was possibly underestimated. Repertoires were sampled only after the peak T cell response.

Libraries were prepared by immunoSEQ multiplex PCR; TCRdb keeps only in-frame clonotypes and omits some of them. The data hold fewer than 150,000 clones, with more than 75% observed a single time. This receptor was taken from an adult who received the AZD1222 COVID-19 vaccine. This sequence joins TRBV14 and TRBJ2-7; no clear D gene. The specimen was peripheral blood, collected 28 days after the second AZD1222 dose. CDR3 residues: CASSQVFTDYEQYF. The CDR3 nucleotides read TGTGCCAGCAGCCAAGTCTTTACGGACTACGAGCAGTACTTC.